These 28 T cell receptor beta chains were sequenced from one sample in a study of shared clonotypes between healthy human individuals. TCRdb keeps only in-frame clones here, not all; method: immunoSEQ multiplex PCR. The profile shows a few million clones, approximately 94% of them singletons. Material: naive CD4+ T cells sorted from blood. Subset specified: CD45RA+ positively selected. The receptors originated from a man aged 18-30 years in good health.

This sequence joins TRBV18 and TRBJ2-4; 9 nucleotides line up with TRBD1. CDR3 length: 20 residues. Germline-derived CDR1 and CDR2 are KGHSH and LQKENI. V lost 0 bases and J lost 1; bases outside the gene matches: 13. The CDR3 loop reads CASSPPGTGQFQGAKNIQYF. The CDR3 nucleotides are TGTGCCAGCTCACCACCCGGGACAGGGCAATTCCAAGGGGCCAAAAACATTCAGTACTTC.

The rearrangement links TRBV7-2 to TRBJ2-7, with 8 bases that match TRBD2. Germline V gives CDR1 SGHTA, CDR2 FQGNSA. This CDR3 is 15 amino acids long. The ends lost 0 bases at V and 3 bases at J; junction bases unmatched: 4. DNA for the CDR3: TGTGCCAGCAGCTTAGCTAGCGGGACCATCTACGAGCAGTACTTC. It specifies CASSLASGTIYEQYF.

The genes are TRBV6-5 and TRBJ1-1; D is unclear. The CDR3 has 15 residues. Germline CDR1 and CDR2: MNHEY and SVGAGI. V was shortened by 6 bases and J by 1 base, with 15 bases between the two germline ends. In DNA form, the CDR3 reads TGTGCCAGCAGGGAGACGGGTTTGTCGAACACTGAAGCTTTCTTT. It translates to CASRETGLSNTEAFF.

About this clone itself: Different DNA sequences within this sample yield the same CDR3. V usage is TRBV6-5 and J usage is TRBJ2-3; the D call may be TRBD1 or TRBD2 (5 bases each). This CDR3 is 13 amino acids long. V was trimmed by 6 bases and J by 2 bases, leaving 9 bases between them. Germline assignment: CDR1 MNHEY and CDR2 SVGAGI. The CDR3 DNA follows: TGTGCCAGCAGCCGGGGACCCACAGATACGCAGTATTTT. Its protein product is CASSRGPTDTQYF.

This sequence joins TRBV15 and TRBJ2-7; TRBD2 aligns across 10 bases. Per the germline V gene, CDR1 is LNHNV and CDR2 is YYDKDF (reference sequence). This CDR3 has 15 amino acids. V was pared by 4 bases and J by 5 bases, with 8 bases of the junction left unmatched. The CDR3 nucleotides are TGTGCCACCAGCAACCTATACGGACTAGCGGACGAGCAGTACTTC. The encoded protein is CATSNLYGLADEQYF.

This chain connects TRBV5-1 to TRBJ1-2; D gene ambiguous. Germline CDR1 reads SGHRS; CDR2 reads YFSETQ. Trimming pared 0 bases from V and 2 bases from J, leaving 8 bases between. The CDR3 is 14 residues long. The CDR3: CASSLERPNYGYTF. CDR3 nucleotides: TGCGCCAGCAGCTTGGAGAGGCCGAACTATGGCTACACCTTC.

The rearrangement uses TRBV5-6 and TRBJ1-1, with D unresolved. This CDR3 spans 14 amino acids. With 0 bases removed from V and 10 bases from J, the gap between germline ends came to 16 bases. CDR1 is SGHDT and CDR2 is YYEEEE in the germline V gene. The CDR3 nucleotides are TGTGCCAGCAGCTTGGCGTCAGTGGGAGAAGGAGCTTTCTTT. Protein: CASSLASVGEGAFF.

The chain has TRBV19 and TRBJ1-2; D remains unclear. The CDR3 covers 12 residues. The V end lost 4 bases, the J end lost 7 bases, and 10 bases lay between the germline ends. Per germline, CDR1 LNHDA and CDR2 SQIVND (reference sequence). The CDR3 DNA is TGTGCCAGTAGTACGGGTTATAGTGGCTACACCTTC. Its translation is CASSTGYSGYTF.

About this clone itself: This sample includes further DNA sequences coding for the same CDR3. V and J are TRBV5-1 and TRBJ2-7; a weak D match, TRBD1 (6 bases). Deletions cut 0 bases from V and 4 bases from J, with 11 bases between. Germline-derived CDR1 and CDR2 are SGHRS and YFSETQ. The CDR3 is 14 amino acids. The CDR3 region has the DNA TGCGCCAGCAGCTTGGGGACAGAGCTTTACGAGCAGTACTTC. Its translation: CASSLGTELYEQYF.

This chain uses TRBV6-5 with TRBJ2-7; D possibly corresponds to TRBD1 (5 bases). CDR3 size: 13 residues. V shed 5 bases and J shed 2 bases, with 10 bases lying between them. The V gene's germline CDR1 is MNHEY and CDR2 SVGAGI. CDR3 region: CASSRGRTYEQYF. CDR3 DNA: TGTGCCAGCAGTAGGGGCAGAACCTACGAGCAGTACTTC.

This chain joins TRBV18 and TRBJ2-4, with 9 bases identical to TRBD1. This CDR3 has 14 residues. The germline CDR1 and CDR2 sequences are KGHSH and LQKENI. Trimming removed 3 bases from V and 8 bases from J; junction bases left unmatched: 5. The DNA for the CDR3 is TGTGCCAGCTCACCCGGGACAGGGAAGGACATTCAGTACTTC. Residues: CASSPGTGKDIQYF.

The chain uses TRBV28 and TRBJ1-1, with D maybe TRBD1 (6 bases). Trimming removed 4 bases at V and 6 bases at J, with 9 bases between. Germline V CDR1 and CDR2: MDHEN, SYDVKM. The length of the CDR3 is 12 residues. The CDR3 coding sequence is TGTGCCAGCAGTTGGGGGGGCCCTGAAGCTTTCTTT. This codes for CASSWGGPEAFF.

The rearrangement joins TRBV6-6 to TRBJ2-6; perhaps D is TRBD1 or TRBD2 (5 bases each). Trimming left V 10 bases short and J 2 bases short, with 15 bases between. The CDR3 consists of 15 residues. From germline, CDR1 is MNHNY and CDR2 SVGAGI (reference sequence). This CDR3 is CATDMGVAGANVLTF. DNA for the CDR3: TGTGCCACCGATATGGGGGTGGCTGGGGCCAACGTCCTGACTTTC.

V usage is TRBV7-9 and J usage is TRBJ1-1, with D unclear. Trimming stripped 5 bases from V and 0 bases from J, with 13 bases between. Germline values: CDR1 SEHNR, CDR2 FQNEAQ (reference sequence). The CDR3 totals 15 residues. The CDR3 bases are TGTGCCAGCAGCCACCTTGGGAGGGTGAACACTGAAGCTTTCTTT. Translated: CASSHLGRVNTEAFF.

V usage is TRBV6-5 and J usage is TRBJ2-1; TRBD2 might be the D (7 bases). Deletions cut 6 bases from V and 2 bases from J, with 14 bases between. CDR1 is MNHEY, CDR2 SVGAGI, per germline. The CDR3 has 15 amino acids. The CDR3 loop reads CASRSRGGAYNEQFF. The CDR3 DNA follows: TGTGCCAGCAGATCTCGAGGGGGGGCCTACAATGAGCAGTTCTTC.

The chain links TRBV6-5 to TRBJ2-7, with D perhaps TRBD2 (5 bases). The CDR3 loop spans 13 amino acids. Trimming cost V 4 bases and J 9 bases, with 16 bases left between them. In germline, CDR1 is MNHEY, CDR2 SVGAGI. The CDR3 here is CASSSGGPALQYF. The CDR3 bases are TGTGCCAGCAGTTCGGGCGGGCCTGCACTGCAGTACTTC.

The chain uses TRBV5-1 and TRBJ2-7; D might be TRBD2 (5 bases). V shed 2 bases and J shed 6 bases, with 18 bases lying between them. The CDR3 is 15 residues long. Looked up from germline, CDR1 is SGHRS and CDR2 is YFSETQ. This chain's CDR3 is CASSFNPSLTPEQYF. As DNA, the CDR3 is TGCGCCAGCAGCTTTAATCCTAGCCTAACCCCCGAGCAGTACTTC. The entire variable domain, with the rest obtained from reference TRBV5-1 and TRBJ2-7, is as follows: KAGVTQTPRYLIKTRGQQVTLSCSPISGHRSVSWYQQTPGQGLQFLFEYFSETQRNKGNFPGRFSGRQFSNSRSEMNVSTLELGDSALYLCASSFNPSLTPEQYFGPGTRLTVT.

This chain connects TRBV2 to TRBJ2-2; the match to TRBD2 covers 13 bases. The ends lost 6 bases at V and 7 bases at J; junction bases unmatched: 8. The CDR3 is 16 amino acids. Germline V gene data show CDR1 as SNHLY and CDR2 as FYNNEI. For the CDR3, the DNA is TGTGCCAGCAGAGACACTAGCGGGAGGGGGATCGGGGAGCTGTTTTTT. Protein sequence: CASRDTSGRGIGELFF.

The V gene is TRBV28, the J gene TRBJ2-5; TRBD1 aligns across 10 bases. The CDR3 length is 14 residues. CDR1 and CDR2 from the germline V gene are MDHEN and SYDVKM. The junction had 8 bases not matched to a gene; V was cut back by 8 bases and J by 5 bases. The CDR3, as DNA: TGTGCCAGCTATTCGGGGGGACAGGGGGAGACCCAGTACTTC. It specifies CASYSGGQGETQYF.

The chain couples TRBV4-1 to TRBJ2-1; maybe TRBD2 (5 bases). CDR1 is MGHRA, CDR2 YSYEKL, per germline. Trimming pared 4 bases from V and 4 bases from J, leaving 14 bases between. This CDR3 has 15 amino acids. CDR3 sequence reads: CASSLPWLAYNEQFF. The CDR3 DNA reads TGCGCCAGCAGCCTCCCCTGGCTAGCTTACAATGAGCAGTTCTTC.

The chain joins TRBV5-1 to TRBJ1-1; TRBD1 matches at 7 bases. Germline values: CDR1 SGHRS, CDR2 YFSETQ. V dropped 3 bases and J dropped 5; count of bases not matched to a gene: 22. The CDR3 contains 19 residues. This chain's CDR3 is CASSSVPNIPTGPKTEAFF. CDR3 nucleotide sequence: TGCGCCAGCAGCTCCGTTCCCAACATTCCGACAGGGCCGAAGACTGAAGCTTTCTTT.

V usage is TRBV5-1 and J usage is TRBJ1-2; 7 bases match TRBD1. The CDR3 has 14 amino acids. Per the germline V gene, CDR1 is SGHRS and CDR2 is YFSETQ. The junction had 9 bases not matched to a gene; V was cut back by 6 bases and J by 4 bases. The DNA for the CDR3 is TGCGCCAGCAACGAACAGGGGCCGGGCTATGGCTACACCTTC. Translated, it gives CASNEQGPGYGYTF.

This clone was seen only once. In the same sample, other DNA sequences code for this CDR3. The chain combines TRBV9 with TRBJ2-1; D not resolved. V gave up 0 bases and J gave up 0 bases, with 7 bases separating them. Germline V lookup: CDR1 SGDLS, CDR2 YYNGEE. CDR3 length: 15 amino acids. CDR3 residues: CASSVVGSSYNEQFF. CDR3 nucleotide sequence: TGTGCCAGCAGCGTAGTTGGTAGCTCCTACAATGAGCAGTTCTTC.

The CDR3 bases are TGTGCCAGCAGCTTAGATATCCACGAGCAGTACTTC. It codes for CASSLDIHEQYF. The chain recombines TRBV11-2 with TRBJ2-7; D is uncertain. The CDR3 runs 12 residues. The V end lost 0 bases, the J end lost 5 bases, and 5 bases lay between the germline ends. Germline assignment: CDR1 SGHAT and CDR2 FQNNGV.

The chain uses TRBV14 and TRBJ2-5; maybe TRBD1 (5 bases). This CDR3 comprises 14 residues. V dropped 11 bases and J dropped 2 bases, with 18 bases sitting between them. CDR1 and CDR2 from the germline V gene are SGHDN and FVKESK. The CDR3 bases are TGTGCCTTCAAAGGCAGGGCCAGTCAAGAGACCCAGTACTTC. Amino acids: CAFKGRASQETQYF.

The chain is built from TRBV5-1 and TRBJ2-2; D is unresolved. With 4 bases removed from V and 0 bases from J, the gap between germline ends came to 7 bases. This CDR3 is built from 14 residues. From germline, CDR1 is SGHRS and CDR2 YFSETQ. CDR3 DNA: TGCGCCAGCAGCAACACACCGAACACCGGGGAGCTGTTTTTT. It is translated as CASSNTPNTGELFF.

The chain carries TRBV21-1 and TRBJ1-3. TRBV21-1 is a pseudogene. The CDR3 is 15 amino acids. As DNA, the CDR3 is TGTGCCAGAGGCGGGGGACGCTTCTCTGGAAACACCATATATTTT. This encodes CARGGGRFSGNTIYF.

The count of this clone is one. The chain joins TRBV5-6 to TRBJ2-3; 11 bases agree with TRBD2. Germline V gene lookup returns CDR1 SGHDT and CDR2 YYEEEE. This CDR3 spans 15 amino acids. V shed 0 bases and J 9 bases; nucleotides not matched to a gene: 6. Here the CDR3 reads CASSLGLAGSGTQYF. Written as DNA, the CDR3 is TGTGCCAGCAGCTTGGGACTAGCGGGGAGCGGGACGCAGTATTTT.